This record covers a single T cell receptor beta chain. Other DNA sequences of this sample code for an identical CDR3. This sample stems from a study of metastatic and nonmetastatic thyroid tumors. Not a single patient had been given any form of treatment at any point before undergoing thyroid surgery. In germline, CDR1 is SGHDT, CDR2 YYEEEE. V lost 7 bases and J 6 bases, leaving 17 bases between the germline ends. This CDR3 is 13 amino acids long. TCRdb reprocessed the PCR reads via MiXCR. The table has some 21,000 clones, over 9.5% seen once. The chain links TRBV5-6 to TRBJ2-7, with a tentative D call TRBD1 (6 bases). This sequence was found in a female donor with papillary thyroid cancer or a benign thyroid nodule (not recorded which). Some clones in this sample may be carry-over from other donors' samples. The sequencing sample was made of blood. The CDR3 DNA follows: TGTGCCAGCCTGACAGGACTGAGCGGCGAGCAGTACTTC. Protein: CASLTGLSGEQYF.